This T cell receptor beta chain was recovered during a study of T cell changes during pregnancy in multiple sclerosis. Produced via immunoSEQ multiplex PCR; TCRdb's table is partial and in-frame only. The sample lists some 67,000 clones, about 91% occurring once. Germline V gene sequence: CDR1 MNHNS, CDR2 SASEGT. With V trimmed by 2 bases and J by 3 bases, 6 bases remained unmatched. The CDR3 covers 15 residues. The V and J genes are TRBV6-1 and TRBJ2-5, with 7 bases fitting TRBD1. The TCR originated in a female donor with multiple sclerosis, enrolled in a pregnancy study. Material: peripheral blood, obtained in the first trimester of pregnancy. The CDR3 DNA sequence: TGTGCCAGCAGTGAAACAGGGGTGAGGAAAGAGACCCAGTACTTC. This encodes CASSETGVRKETQYF.